The 14 T cell receptor beta chains given below trace back to one sample, sequenced in a study of vaccination and CD4 T cells after COVID-19. The Oncomine TCR Beta short-read assay sequenced DNA from cultured CD4+ T cells. One entry per CDR3 protein, called by TCRdb with MiXCR from the PCR reads. The sample records 17,000 or so distinct CDR3 sequences, approximately 50% being singletons. No antigen has been identified for these receptors. Specified treatment: roughly ten-day PBMC culture with coronavirus spike peptide pools or control peptides (ViraFEST assay). Sequenced here: CD4+ T cells from blood, cultured in vitro, sampled before SARS-CoV-2 vaccination. Source of these receptors: a human donor who received a COVID-19 vaccine.

J is TRBJ2-7 and V is TRBV5-4, with 8 nucleotides matching TRBD2. The CDR3 length is 15 residues. The J segment lost 5 bases and the V segment lost 4 bases, leaving 11 bases of the junction unmatched. CDR1 is SGHNT and CDR2 is YYREEE in the germline V gene (reference sequence). CDR3 in amino acids: CASSARAPGGDEQYF. CDR3 DNA sequence: TGTGCCAGCAGCGCGAGGGCCCCCGGGGGGGACGAGCAGTACTTC.

This clonotype was detected a few times. J is TRBJ2-5 and V is TRBV29-1; 7 bases are a match to TRBD1. J was trimmed by 5 bases and V by 4 bases; bases with no gene match: 4. The CDR3 length is 12 residues. CDR1 is SQVTM, CDR2 ANQGSEA, per germline. For the CDR3, the DNA is TGCAGCGTTGCAAGGGGGCGGGAGACCCAGTACTTC. Translating gives CSVARGRETQYF. The full variable domain, its missing parts supplied by reference TRBV29-1 and TRBJ2-5, is SAVISQKPSRDICQRGTSLTIQCQVDSQVTMMFWYRQQPGQSLTLIATANQGSEATYESGFVIDKFPISRPNLTFSTLTVSNMSPEDSSIYLCSVARGRETQYFGPGTRLLVL.

The chain joins TRBV4-1 to TRBJ1-1; 8 bases are shared with TRBD1. The CDR3 is 16 residues long. V was clipped by 4 bases and J by 1 base; unmatched bases: 8. Germline V CDR1 and CDR2: MGHRA, YSYEKL. The CDR3 region has the DNA TGCGCCAGCAGCCCCTATCAGGGGGCCGAGAACACTGAAGCTTTCTTT. Residues: CASSPYQGAENTEAFF.

The J gene is TRBJ1-4, the V gene TRBV20-1; TRBD1 is a possible D gene (6 bases). With 2 bases removed from V and 4 bases from J, the gap between germline ends came to 14 bases. Germline-derived CDR1 and CDR2 are DFQATT and SNEGSKA (reference sequence). This CDR3 is built from 15 residues. CDR3 DNA: TGCAGTGCTAGATCGACAGGTAGCTTTAATGAAAAACTGTTTTTT. Translating it yields CSARSTGSFNEKLFF.

The rearrangement links TRBV7-9 to TRBJ2-3; no clear D. Germline V lookup: CDR1 SEHNR, CDR2 FQNEAQ (reference sequence). This CDR3 comprises 17 residues. V lost 0 bases to trimming and J lost 5 bases, with 18 bases between them. CDR3 in amino acids: CASSLAWAKDHGDTQYF. The DNA of the CDR3 is TGTGCCAGCAGCTTAGCTTGGGCTAAGGATCACGGAGATACGCAGTATTTT.

The chain uses TRBV7-9 and TRBJ1-1; possible D gene TRBD1, 5 bases. CDR3 length: 16 residues. CDR1 is SEHNR and CDR2 is FQNEAQ in the germline V gene (reference sequence). V gave up 3 bases and J gave up 1 base, with 15 bases separating them. CDR3 sequence reads: CASSFGKSGGNTEAFF. The CDR3 DNA reads as TGTGCCAGCAGCTTTGGAAAAAGCGGGGGGAACACTGAAGCTTTCTTT.

The gene calls are TRBV10-1 and TRBJ1-1; tentative D call: TRBD1 (5 bases). Germline CDR1 reads WNHNN; CDR2 reads SYGVQD (reference sequence). V lost 4 bases and J 8 bases, leaving 17 bases between the germline ends. This CDR3 is built from 14 residues. The CDR3 DNA is TGCGCCAGCAGTGCAAACCGGGACGCAAGGGAAGCTTTCTTT. It specifies CASSANRDAREAFF.

The V gene is TRBV5-6, the J gene TRBJ2-2, with a tentative D call TRBD2 (5 bases). This CDR3 has 17 residues. Trimming took 0 bases from V and 5 from J, leaving 17 bases between them. In germline, CDR1 is SGHDT, CDR2 YYEEEE. This chain's CDR3 is CASSLVDVGVTTGELFF. For the CDR3, the DNA is TGTGCCAGCAGCTTGGTTGATGTCGGGGTGACTACCGGGGAGCTGTTTTTT.

With regard to this clonotype: One end of the junction varies from germline; a read error may be responsible. This rearrangement joins TRBV19 to TRBJ1-2; possible D gene TRBD1, 5 bases. This CDR3 contains 18 residues. Germline V CDR1 and CDR2: LNHDA, SQIVND (reference sequence). The CDR3 DNA reads TGTGCCAGTACCATTGTAATAAGGGGCTCTATGCCTAACTATAGCTACACCTTC. Protein sequence: CASTIVIRGSMPNYSYTF.

The gene calls are TRBV5-1 and TRBJ2-7, with D possibly being TRBD2 (7 bases). The CDR3 consists of 16 residues. Germline CDR1 is SGHRS and CDR2 is YFSETQ. V was trimmed by 4 bases and J by 0 bases, leaving 17 bases between them. CDR3 DNA: TGCGCCAGCAGCCCCACCTGGGGGGGGGCCTCCTACGAGCAGTACTTC. Translated, it gives CASSPTWGGASYEQYF.

This chain uses TRBV5-1 with TRBJ1-6; unclear D gene. V lost 0 bases to trimming and J lost 2 bases, with 12 bases between them. Germline V lookup: CDR1 SGHRS, CDR2 YFSETQ. This CDR3 spans 17 amino acids. The CDR3 reads CASSLGLRSTYNSPLHF. The CDR3 DNA sequence: TGCGCCAGCAGCTTGGGACTTCGGAGCACCTATAATTCACCCCTCCACTTT.

Here the CDR3 DNA reads TGCGCCAGCAGCTTGGGACAGGGTAGTTCCACCTATTCACCCCTCCACTTT. Residues: CASSLGQGSSTYSPLHF. This chain joins TRBV5-1 and TRBJ1-6; TRBD1 aligns across 7 bases. V gave up 0 bases and J gave up 8 bases; unmatched junction bases: 11. Germline loops: CDR1 SGHRS, CDR2 YFSETQ. CDR3 length equals 17 residues.

The rearrangement joins TRBV2 to TRBJ1-5; D is perhaps TRBD1 (6 bases). Trimming took off 7 bases at V and 1 base at J, with 11 bases between the two ends. The CDR3 is 14 amino acids. CDR1 and CDR2 (germline): SNHLY, FYNNEI. Written as DNA, the CDR3 is TGTGCCAGCAACAGGGCAGGGAGCAATCAGCCCCAGCATTTT. It is translated as CASNRAGSNQPQHF.

The rearrangement uses TRBV21-1 and TRBJ1-2. TRBV21-1 is labeled a pseudogene. The CDR3 covers 13 residues. CDR3 DNA sequence: TGTGCCAGCAGCGGGCCAGGCAACTATGGCTACACCTTC. Protein sequence: CASSGPGNYGYTF.